The entry that follows covers one TCR beta chain sequence. The target antigen is unknown. The data belong to a study of shared clonotypes between healthy human individuals. Whole-study context: The donors, two women and a few men, were aged 18 to 49. Study results and limitations: Donor scarcity curtailed the genetic and exposure-history diversity represented herein.

Assay: immunoSEQ multiplex PCR; the TCRdb copy retains only in-frame clones and omits some. This table holds roughly 2 million clones, over 85% found once. V was cut by 3 bases and J by 5 bases, with 11 bases left in between. The germline gives CDR1 SNHLY, CDR2 FYNNEI. This CDR3 is built from 14 residues. The genes are TRBV2 and TRBJ1-5; D perhaps matches TRBD1 (5 bases). This sequence originates from a man aged 18-30 years in good health. The sequenced sample was naive CD4+ T cells sorted from blood. Subset given: CD45RA+ positively selected. The CDR3 nucleotides read TGTGCCAGCAGTGAGGGTCAGGGTGATCAGCCCCAGCATTTT. Protein sequence: CASSEGQGDQPQHF.